The next 5 T cell receptor beta chains were all read from a single sample in a study of T cell repertoires in cytomegalovirus infection. One entry per CDR3 protein, called by TCRdb with MiXCR from the reads. The data hold a few hundred thousand distinct CDR3 sequences, with 20% to 25% observed a single time. These receptors have no identified antigens. The sample here was cultured PBMCs, taken from culture after CMV antigen stimulation. The receptors here all came from a human donor in good health (CMV status not recorded). Some clones in this sample may be carry-over from other donors' samples.

The gene calls are TRBV20-1 and TRBJ2-1; 8 positions agree with TRBD2. J lost 7 bases, V lost 2 bases, and 7 bases had no gene match. CDR1 is DFQATT and CDR2 is SNEGSKA in the germline V gene (reference sequence). The CDR3 sequence is 14 residues long. CDR3 sequence: CSARRSGSSNEQFF. CDR3 DNA: TGCAGTGCTAGAAGAAGCGGGAGTTCGAATGAGCAGTTCTTC.

In this sample, this clonotype turned up a few times. V usage is TRBV27 and J usage is TRBJ2-5, with D possibly TRBD2 on 6 matching bases. V lost 6 bases to trimming and J lost 5 bases, with 19 bases between them. Germline CDR1 MNHEY, CDR2 SMNVEV (reference sequence). The CDR3 extends over 15 amino acids. The CDR3 bases are TGTGCCAGCAGCGACGAGGGGCGGGGATGGGAGACCCAGTACTTC. Protein: CASSDEGRGWETQYF.

In the case of this clonotype: A much larger clonotype is one base distant, so this may be a read error. The chain recombines TRBV7-3 with TRBJ2-7; D uncertain. The CDR3 sequence is 13 residues long. Germline V gives CDR1 SGHTA, CDR2 FQGTGA. CDR3 nucleotides: TGTGTCAGCAGCTTAATGGACTCCTACGAGCAGTACTTC. Translation: CVSSLMDSYEQYF. The variable domain in full, with the rest retrieved from reference TRBV7-3 and TRBJ2-7, is GAGVSQTPSNKVTEKGKYVELRCDPISGHTALYWYRQSLGQGPEFLIYFQGTGAADDSGLPNDRFFAVRPEGSVSTLKIQRTERGDSAVYLCVSSLMDSYEQYFGPGTRLTVT.

A word on this clonotype: One end of the junction varies from germline; a read error may be responsible. This chain uses TRBV12-3 or TRBV12-4 with TRBJ2-5; no reliable D call. CDR3 length: 13 amino acids. CDR3 in amino acids: CASSLGPRETQHF. The CDR3 nucleotides are TGTGCCAGCAGTTTAGGCCCTAGAGAGACCCAGCACTTC.

The sample holds many counts of this clonotype. V gene TRBV7-2 combines with J gene TRBJ2-7, with D possibly TRBD2 on 5 matching bases. From germline, CDR1 is SGHTA and CDR2 FQGNSA. CDR3 length: 14 residues. The germline V and J ends were trimmed by 3 bases and 5 bases, with 14 bases remaining between them. The CDR3 reads CASSFLACRHEQYV. The CDR3 coding sequence is TGTGCCAGCAGCTTTTTAGCGTGTCGCCACGAGCAGTACGTC.